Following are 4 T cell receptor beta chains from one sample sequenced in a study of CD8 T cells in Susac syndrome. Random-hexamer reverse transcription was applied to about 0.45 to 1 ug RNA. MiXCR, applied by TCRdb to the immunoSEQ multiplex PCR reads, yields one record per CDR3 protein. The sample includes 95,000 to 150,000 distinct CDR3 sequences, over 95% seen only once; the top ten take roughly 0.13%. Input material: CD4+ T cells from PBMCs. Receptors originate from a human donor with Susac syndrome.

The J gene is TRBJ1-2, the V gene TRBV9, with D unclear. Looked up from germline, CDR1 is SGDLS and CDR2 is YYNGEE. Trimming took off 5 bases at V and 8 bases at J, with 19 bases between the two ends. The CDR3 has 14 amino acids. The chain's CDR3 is CASSPHPGSGGYTF. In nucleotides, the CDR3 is TGTGCCAGCAGTCCACATCCGGGAAGTGGCGGCTACACCTTC. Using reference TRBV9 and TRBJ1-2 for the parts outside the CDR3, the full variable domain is DSGVTQTPKHLITATGQRVTLRCSPRSGDLSVYWYQQSLDQGLQFLIQYYNGEERAKGNILERFSAQQFPDLHSELNLSSLELGDSALYFCASSPHPGSGGYTFGSGTRLTVV.

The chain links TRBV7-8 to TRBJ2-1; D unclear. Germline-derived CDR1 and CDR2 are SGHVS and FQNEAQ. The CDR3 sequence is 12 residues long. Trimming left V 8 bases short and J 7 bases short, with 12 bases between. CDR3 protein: CASRGPLNEQFF. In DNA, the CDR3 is TGTGCCAGCCGAGGACCCTTAAATGAGCAGTTCTTC.

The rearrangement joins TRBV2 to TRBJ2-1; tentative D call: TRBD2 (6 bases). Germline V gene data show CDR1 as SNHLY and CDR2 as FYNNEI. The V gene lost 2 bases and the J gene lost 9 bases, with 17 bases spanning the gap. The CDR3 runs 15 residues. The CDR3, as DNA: TGTGCCAGCAGTGAAAGGTCGGGAGTTGGGGGTGAGCAGTTCTTC. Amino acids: CASSERSGVGGEQFF.

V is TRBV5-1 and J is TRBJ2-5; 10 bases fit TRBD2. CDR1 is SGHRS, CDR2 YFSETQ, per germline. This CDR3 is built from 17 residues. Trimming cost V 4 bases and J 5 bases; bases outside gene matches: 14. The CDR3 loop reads CASSPVRSGRAGETQYF. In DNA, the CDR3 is TGCGCCAGCAGCCCGGTTCGGAGCGGGAGGGCCGGGGAGACCCAGTACTTC.